This is a list of T cell receptor beta chains from one sample in a study of blood T cells in healthy people across ages. TCRdb ran MiXCR on the 5' RACE reads and lists one entry per CDR3 protein. The data show 650,000 to 800,000 distinct CDR3 sequences, with roughly 44% seen just once and roughly a fifth held by the top ten. Sequencing used blood. All receptors come from a man aged 55 to 70 in good health. Each CDR3 is given without its conserved first and last residue. Each record gives: clone size, J gene, V gene, CDR3 protein. Size is omitted from some rows. Given values are once, few, many or a class for expanded clones.

clone size: NA
J gene: TRBJ2-5
V gene: TRBV12-3/TRBV12-4
CDR3 protein: ASSLKGSSETQY

clone size: NA
J gene: TRBJ2-3
V gene: TRBV12-3/TRBV12-4
CDR3 protein: ASSPRGEDTQY

clone size: few
J gene: TRBJ2-2
V gene: TRBV6-5
CDR3 protein: ASRSGLATNTGELF

clone size: NA
J gene: NA
V gene: TRBV7-2
CDR3 protein: ASSLAGATQETQF

clone size: NA
J gene: TRBJ2-5
V gene: TRBV5-1
CDR3 protein: ASSLGSGGAKTQY

clone size: NA
J gene: TRBJ2-7
V gene: TRBV29-1
CDR3 protein: SVEEMRPQIYNEQY

clone size: NA
J gene: TRBJ2-7
V gene: TRBV20-1
CDR3 protein: GAARRGPPYEQY

clone size: NA
J gene: TRBJ1-4
V gene: TRBV5-1
CDR3 protein: ASSQGQGAEKLF

clone size: few
J gene: TRBJ2-7
V gene: TRBV15
CDR3 protein: ATSSGGRGPSYEQY

clone size: NA
J gene: TRBJ2-5
V gene: TRBV10-3
CDR3 protein: AVSEEAGANEQY

clone size: NA
J gene: TRBJ2-7
V gene: TRBV6-5
CDR3 protein: ASSYSRGQGRNEQY

clone size: few
J gene: NA
V gene: TRBV2
CDR3 protein: ASRKGHQTPTYEQY

clone size: many
J gene: TRBJ2-1
V gene: TRBV7-9
CDR3 protein: ASSAGGTYNEQF

clone size: NA
J gene: TRBJ2-3
V gene: TRBV20-1
CDR3 protein: SASRDHTDTQY

clone size: NA
J gene: TRBJ2-1
V gene: TRBV7-2
CDR3 protein: ASTQAGTRSYNEQF

clone size: NA
J gene: TRBJ1-2
V gene: TRBV7-8
CDR3 protein: ASSRAGQKYGYT

clone size: few
J gene: TRBJ2-1
V gene: TRBV12-3/TRBV12-4
CDR3 protein: ASSPTPGTGEYNEQF

clone size: NA
J gene: TRBJ1-2
V gene: TRBV27
CDR3 protein: ASSPEDRVYGYT

clone size: NA
J gene: TRBJ2-1
V gene: TRBV29-1
CDR3 protein: SAPRGGKSSYNEQF

clone size: few
J gene: TRBJ2-1
V gene: TRBV15
CDR3 protein: ATSTSGAYNEQF

clone size: NA
J gene: TRBJ1-1
V gene: TRBV7-9
CDR3 protein: ASSVAGQGRAF

clone size: NA
J gene: TRBJ1-5
V gene: TRBV7-2
CDR3 protein: ASSLKSGSENQPQH

clone size: few
J gene: TRBJ1-2
V gene: TRBV4-1
CDR3 protein: ASSQERTVGYT

clone size: NA
J gene: TRBJ2-3
V gene: TRBV11-2
CDR3 protein: ASSKAAGGVTDTQY

clone size: NA
J gene: TRBJ2-1
V gene: TRBV11-2
CDR3 protein: ASSLEQRGYEQF

clone size: NA
J gene: TRBJ2-2
V gene: TRBV30
CDR3 protein: AWRNTGELF

clone size: NA
J gene: TRBJ2-3
V gene: TRBV19
CDR3 protein: ASSIVGGATDTQY

clone size: few
J gene: TRBJ1-2
V gene: TRBV21-1
CDR3 protein: ATRWDTDYGYT

clone size: many
J gene: TRBJ2-7
V gene: TRBV4-3
CDR3 protein: ASSQGVSGETAYEQY

clone size: NA
J gene: TRBJ2-7
V gene: TRBV20-1
CDR3 protein: SATEGHYYEQY

clone size: NA
J gene: TRBJ1-1
V gene: TRBV5-5
CDR3 protein: ASMIWVVNTEAF

clone size: few
J gene: TRBJ2-7
V gene: TRBV7-2
CDR3 protein: ASRPTGTGLHEQY

clone size: NA
J gene: TRBJ1-2
V gene: TRBV6-5
CDR3 protein: ASSYRHPDYGYT

clone size: NA
J gene: TRBJ2-5
V gene: TRBV7-2
CDR3 protein: ASSSSGRAETQY

clone size: many
J gene: TRBJ2-3
V gene: TRBV20-1
CDR3 protein: SARKGPSTDTQY

clone size: NA
J gene: TRBJ2-1
V gene: TRBV13
CDR3 protein: ASSFQGTGRRVNEQF

clone size: NA
J gene: TRBJ1-3
V gene: TRBV20-1
CDR3 protein: SAAPLGTGRSGNTIY

clone size: NA
J gene: TRBJ2-7
V gene: TRBV12-3/TRBV12-4
CDR3 protein: ASSHPGQSYEQY

clone size: few
J gene: TRBJ2-7
V gene: TRBV7-2
CDR3 protein: ASSSRDSYYEQY

clone size: many
J gene: TRBJ1-1
V gene: TRBV12-3/TRBV12-4
CDR3 protein: ASNEIRNTEAF

clone size: few
J gene: TRBJ2-3
V gene: TRBV20-1
CDR3 protein: SASHTLAGVADTQY

clone size: NA
J gene: TRBJ2-7
V gene: TRBV21-1
CDR3 protein: ASSPDGCSYEQY

clone size: few
J gene: TRBJ2-3
V gene: TRBV5-6
CDR3 protein: ASSSTFSTDTQY

clone size: few
J gene: TRBJ2-7
V gene: TRBV4-1
CDR3 protein: ASSQDPATGDEQY

clone size: few
J gene: TRBJ2-5
V gene: TRBV28
CDR3 protein: ASSIVGGETQY

clone size: NA
J gene: TRBJ2-7
V gene: TRBV24-1
CDR3 protein: ATSDAGTPDDEQY

clone size: NA
J gene: TRBJ2-1
V gene: TRBV18
CDR3 protein: ASSPGDRRDEQF

clone size: NA
J gene: TRBJ2-1
V gene: TRBV27
CDR3 protein: ASRVGWSGKTYNEQF

clone size: NA
J gene: TRBJ1-2
V gene: TRBV9
CDR3 protein: ASSVMGQGNYGYT